This TCR beta chain was captured in a study of vaccination and CD4 T cells after COVID-19. Germline V gives CDR1 DFQATT, CDR2 SNEGSKA (reference sequence). V was trimmed by 3 bases and J by 4 bases, leaving 15 bases between them. CDR3 length equals 14 residues. Sequenced with the Oncomine TCR Beta short-read assay was DNA taken from cultured CD4+ T cells. TCRdb re-called the PCR reads with MiXCR, one entry per CDR3 protein. The data show tens of thousands of distinct CDR3 sequences, 35% to 45% seen once. Time point: late sampling 161 to 241 days after vaccination in a few convalescent patients. Treatment here: roughly nine-day PBMC culture with coronavirus spike peptide pools or control peptides (ViraFEST assay). Per well, 1.5 million to 2.5 million PBMCs were cultured in the presence of about 10 IU/ml IL-2 and about 9.6 ug/ml peptide pools. Notes on this clonotype: What it binds is unknown.

Material: CD4+ T cells from blood, cultured in vitro, obtained about 7 months after SARS-CoV-2 vaccination. The receptor comes from a human donor who had recovered from COVID-19. This chain uses TRBV20-1 with TRBJ1-1; no clear D gene. CDR3 region: CSARRSGGSTEAFF. The CDR3 DNA is TGCAGTGCTAGGAGGAGCGGTGGGAGCACTGAAGCTTTCTTT.